This entry lists 5 T cell receptor beta chains sequenced from one sample in a study of CD8+ T cells in alopecia areata. The sequencing template was cDNA reverse transcribed from extracted RNA. Clones were sequenced by immunoSEQ multiplex PCR, and TCRdb holds only the in-frame ones, with some missing. The sample includes 150,000 to 200,000 clones, 50% to 60% of them seen just once. The sequences come from CD4+ T cells sorted from blood, collected at week 0. The receptors were gathered from a human donor with alopecia areata.

The V gene is TRBV19, the J gene TRBJ1-2; no reliable D call. V was clipped by 6 bases and J by 8 bases, with 13 bases between them. From germline, CDR1 is LNHDA and CDR2 SQIVND (reference sequence). The CDR3 is made up of 12 amino acids. The chain's CDR3 is CASRSDLFGYTF. The CDR3 region has the DNA TGTGCCAGTAGATCCGACCTCTTCGGCTACACCTTC.

The chain uses TRBV29-1 and TRBJ1-2; D may be TRBD1 (6 bases). The CDR3 has 12 amino acids. Trimming stripped 5 bases from V and 3 bases from J, with 10 bases between. Germline loops: CDR1 SQVTM, CDR2 ANQGSEA. CDR3 coding DNA: TGCAGCGTTCAGGACAGCTACTATGGCTACACCTTC. It is translated as CSVQDSYYGYTF.

This chain uses TRBV18 with TRBJ1-1; 8 bases align to TRBD1. The germline V gene has CDR1 KGHSH and CDR2 LQKENI. The CDR3 covers 13 residues. Trimming at V came to 5 bases and at J to 5 bases, leaving 4 bases not matched to a gene. In nucleotides, the CDR3 is TGTGCCAGCTCAGCGGACAGGGAAACTGAAGCTTTCTTT. It is translated as CASSADRETEAFF.

J is TRBJ1-2 and V is TRBV10-3; 7 bases are a match to TRBD1. Germline loops: CDR1 ENHRY, CDR2 SYGVKD. The CDR3 is 16 amino acids. Trimming at V came to 0 bases and at J to 4 bases, leaving 8 bases not matched to a gene. The CDR3 DNA sequence: TGTGCCATCAGTGAGTCGACAGGGCGGCAGTCCTATGGCTACACCTTC. It encodes CAISESTGRQSYGYTF.

The chain has TRBV30 and TRBJ1-5; D ambiguous. V lost 2 bases and J 3 bases, leaving 8 bases between the germline ends. Germline V gene sequence: CDR1 GTSNPN, CDR2 SVGIG (reference sequence). This CDR3 spans 13 amino acids. The CDR3 reads CAWSTDHNQPQHF. The CDR3 DNA is TGTGCCTGGAGTACAGACCACAATCAGCCCCAGCATTTT. Full variable domain (remainder filled in from reference TRBV30 and TRBJ1-5): SQTIHQWPATLVQPVGSPLSLECTVEGTSNPNLYWYRQAAGRGLQLLFYSVGIGQISSEVPQNLSASRPQDRQFILSSKKLLLSDSGFYLCAWSTDHNQPQHFGDGTRLSIL.